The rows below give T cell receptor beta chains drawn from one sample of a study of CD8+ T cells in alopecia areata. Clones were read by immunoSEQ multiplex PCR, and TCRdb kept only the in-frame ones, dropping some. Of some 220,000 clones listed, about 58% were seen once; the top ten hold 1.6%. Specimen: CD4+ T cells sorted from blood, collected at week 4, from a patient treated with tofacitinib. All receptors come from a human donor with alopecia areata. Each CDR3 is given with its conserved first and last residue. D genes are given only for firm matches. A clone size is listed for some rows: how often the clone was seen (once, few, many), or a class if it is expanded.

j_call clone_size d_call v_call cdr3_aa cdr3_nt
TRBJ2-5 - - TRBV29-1 CSVDGVHMKKETQYF TGCAGCGTTGATGGGGTCCACATGAAAAAAGAGACCCAGTACTTC
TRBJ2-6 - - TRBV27 CASSLIRARSGANVLTF TGTGCCAGCAGTTTAATCAGGGCGCGCTCTGGGGCCAACGTCCTGACTTTC
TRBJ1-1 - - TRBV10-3 CAISDEKGTEAFF TGTGCCATCAGCGATGAGAAGGGGACTGAAGCTTTCTTT
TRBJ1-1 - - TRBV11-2 CASKVRAGGNTEAFF TGTGCCAGCAAGGTCCGGGCGGGGGGGAACACTGAAGCTTTCTTT
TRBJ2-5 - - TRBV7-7 CASSPGQGETQYF TGTGCCAGCAGTCCGGGCCAAGGGGAGACCCAGTACTTC
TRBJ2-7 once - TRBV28 CASSPGGVYEQYF TGTGCCAGCAGTCCAGGGGGGGTCTACGAGCAGTACTTC
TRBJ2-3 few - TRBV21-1 CARSTDTQYF TGTGCCAGGTCCACAGATACGCAGTATTTT
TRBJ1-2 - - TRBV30 CAWRSIGASGYTF TGTGCCTGGAGATCTATCGGCGCGAGTGGCTACACCTTC
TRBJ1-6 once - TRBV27 CASSLKGWDSYNSPLHF TGTGCCAGCAGTTTAAAGGGATGGGACTCCTATAATTCACCCCTCCACTTT
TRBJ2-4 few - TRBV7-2 CASSLEGNYIQYF TGTGCCAGCAGCTTAGAAGGGAATTACATTCAGTACTTC
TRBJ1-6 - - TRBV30 CAWRDGGNSPLHF TGTGCCTGGAGGGACGGTGGCAATTCACCCCTCCACTTT
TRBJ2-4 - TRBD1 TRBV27 CASRGQGHNIQYF TGTGCCAGCAGGGGACAGGGTCACAACATTCAGTACTTC
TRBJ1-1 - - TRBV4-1 CASSQNRKAFF TGCGCCAGCAGCCAAAACCGGAAAGCTTTCTTT
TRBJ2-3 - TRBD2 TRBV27 CASRPTGGGTDTQYF TGTGCCAGCAGGCCGACGGGGGGAGGCACAGATACGCAGTATTTT
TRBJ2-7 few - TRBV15 CATLSPSYEQYF TGTGCCACCCTTAGTCCCTCCTACGAGCAGTACTTC
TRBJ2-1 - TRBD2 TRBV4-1 CASSQTSGGLFSNEQFF TGCGCCAGCAGCCAGACTAGCGGGGGGCTCTTCAGCAATGAGCAGTTCTTC
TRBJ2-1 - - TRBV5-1 CASSLVVDNEQFF TGCGCCAGCAGCTTGGTAGTAGACAATGAGCAGTTCTTC
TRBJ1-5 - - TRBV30 CAWSGGSNQPQHF TGTGCCTGGAGTGGGGGTTCCAATCAGCCCCAGCATTTT
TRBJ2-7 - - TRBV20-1 CSASGLYEQYF TGCAGTGCTAGCGGGCTATACGAGCAGTACTTC
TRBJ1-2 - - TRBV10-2 CASSESWKQNYGYTF TGCGCCAGCAGTGAGTCGTGGAAACAGAACTATGGCTACACCTTC
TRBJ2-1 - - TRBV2 CASSVQGRTYEQFF TGTGCCAGCAGTGTGCAGGGCCGCACGTATGAGCAGTTCTTC
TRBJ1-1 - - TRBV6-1 CASRDLKRGEAFF TGTGCCAGCAGAGATCTCAAACGGGGAGAAGCTTTCTTT
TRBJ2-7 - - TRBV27 CASTSRTPTKQYF TGTGCCAGCACAAGCAGGACACCCACGAAGCAGTACTTC
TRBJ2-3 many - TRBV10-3 CAINSDGATDTQYF TGTGCCATCAACTCGGACGGGGCAACAGATACGCAGTATTTT
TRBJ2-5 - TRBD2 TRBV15 CATSQITSGKETQYF TGTGCCACCAGCCAAATTACTAGCGGGAAAGAGACCCAGTACTTC
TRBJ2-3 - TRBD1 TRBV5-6 CASITTGGSTDTQYF TGTGCCAGCATCACGACAGGGGGAAGCACAGATACGCAGTATTTT